This entry concerns a single T cell receptor (beta chain). This clonotype was seen more than once but under ten times. What antigen it recognizes has not been identified. At one end the junction does not follow the germline gene, possibly because of a read error. The germline V gene yields MGHDK for CDR1 and SYGVNS for CDR2. The CDR3 goes from the cysteine to the phenylalanine over 15 residues. Here the CDR3 DNA is all that survives: 45 bases in frame from base 1. The data were obtained in a study of Graves' ophthalmopathy and Graves' hyperthyroidism (dated by TCRdb to the late 2010s). About the study as a whole: Peripheral blood was collected before any treatment was given, at the time of initial diagnosis. To explore V-J signatures that separate ophthalmopathy from hyperthyroidism, a discovery set of 95 to 100 patients was enrolled, consisting of under 50 with ophthalmopathy and 55 to 65 with stable hyperthyroidism. In total, 135 blood samples were TCR-sequenced: roughly 45 ophthalmopathy, some 72 hyperthyroidism and some 17 hyperthyroidism-to-ophthalmopathy patients. In about 6 hyperthyroidism patients, T-cell repertoires of thyroid tissue and blood were compared. Following sampling, methimazole starting at 30 mg daily was administered to hyperthyroidism patients, and high-dose intravenous methylprednisolone was administered to ophthalmopathy patients. The study used TCR beta repertoire signatures to distinguish Graves' ophthalmopathy from Graves' hyperthyroidism and to predict progression to ophthalmopathy. An independent validation cohort comprised 18 hyperthyroidism patients and 15 to 17 patients who later progressed from hyperthyroidism to ophthalmopathy.

TCR beta CDR3 regions were amplified from RNA transcripts for repertoire sequencing. HTBI primers and the Qiagen OneStep RT-PCR kit were used in a first-round RT-PCR, which was followed by a second-round multiplex PCR, size selection and purification. Libraries were sequenced on an Illumina HiSeq2000 using paired-end 100 bp reads. Concerning the study's data processing: SOAPnuke was used to process the reads, removing any read that contained adapters or uncalled bases, had a mean Phred below 15, or lacked an exact match to the constant primer or identifier. COPE v1.2.5 was used to merge high-quality paired reads. Unique nucleotide sequences were defined as clonotypes and aligned to IMGT TRB V, D and J references using MiTCR v1.1. Only V-J combinations with frequency above 0.0001 were analysed, covering approximately 99% of repertoires. For each V-J combination, a TCR clonal expansion and chaos score was defined as the ratio of F50 clonal expansion to chaos observed in the TCRdist matrix. Welch's t-statistics and random forest were used to narrow the features down to around 13 V-J combinations, which were then fed into a naive Bayes classifier. Thyroid-blood repertoire similarity was quantified with the Morisita-Horn index. The public reads were run again by TCRdb, first through fastp at Q25 and then through MiXCR, and only productive beta chains were kept. Rows are combined by CDR3 protein, so each entry shows the most common genes and DNA. These V and J calls rely on TCRdb rather than the paper's analysis. For this sample there are around 670,000 distinct CDR3 sequences; roughly two fifths appear just once. The ten largest clones take up about 40% of the sample.

Overall study results and their limits: In cross-validation, the 13-signature model distinguished ophthalmopathy from stable hyperthyroidism with 87.88% sensitivity and approximately 81% specificity, while in the test set the corresponding values were roughly 80% and 75%. Among expanded thyroid clonotypes with frequency above 0.001, most also showed up in blood, which suggests that blood repertoires may reflect the thyroid immune response. Sample size was not statistically predetermined, and group allocation was not concealed from the investigators. In validation, the model predicted ophthalmopathy progression with about 70% sensitivity and 72% to 80% specificity; about a dozen predicted patients were CT-confirmed with GO in a median of approximately six months.

The ophthalmopathy patients had moderately to severely active disease, with a Clinical Activity Score of 3 or higher, a NOSPECS grade of 4 or higher, and a disease duration of less than 3 months. Patients were excluded if they had other autoimmune diseases, uncontrolled infections, pregnancy or lactation. Diagnosis relied on clinical symptoms, serum thyroxine, TRAb, thyroid ultrasound and orbital computed tomography. Ficoll-Paque density gradient centrifugation was used to isolate PBMCs from under 11 ml of fresh peripheral blood. Trizol reagent was used to extract the total RNA, and its quality was then checked on an Agilent 2100 Bioanalyzer.

The sequencing input was peripheral blood. The chain employs TRBV25-1 and TRBJ2-2; 8 central bases correspond to TRBD2. The TCR sequence derives from an adult man with Graves' ophthalmopathy. At the DNA level, the sequence is TGCGCCAGCAGGCTTACTAGCGGGAACACCGGGGAGCTGTTTTTT. Translation gives CASRLTSGNTGELFF.